This T cell receptor beta chain was recorded in a study of PD-1 blockade in classical Hodgkin lymphoma. Study-wide results and limits: In newly diagnosed patients, baseline TCR diversity was reportedly below that of healthy donors. CD4+ TCR diversity, unlike CD8+, climbed significantly by C4D1.

A few counts support this clone. The target antigen is unknown. This CDR3 contains 15 residues. CDR1 is LNHDA and CDR2 is SQIVND in the germline V gene (reference sequence). V dropped 11 bases and J dropped 7 bases, with 23 bases sitting between them. The data were produced by immunoSEQ multiplex PCR, yet TCRdb's version contains in-frame clones alone and is incomplete. Here the sample spans just under 45,000 clones, under 75% being singletons. The patients all showed relapse after autologous stem cell transplantation, while their brentuximab vedotin exposure varied. The patients, who had relapsed/refractory classical Hodgkin lymphoma, achieved best responses of complete response, partial response or progressive disease.

The clonotype originates from a human donor with classical Hodgkin lymphoma. Sequenced here: peripheral blood mononuclear cells (PBMCs), sampled before the second cycle of nivolumab. The rearrangement links TRBV19 to TRBJ2-2, with D possibly being TRBD1 (6 bases). The CDR3 DNA reads TGTGCCGCAAGCGTGGGGACATTTTCGGGCGGGGAGCTGTTTTTT. Translated: CAASVGTFSGGELFF.